Following are 3 T cell receptor beta chains from one sample sequenced in a study of blood T cell repertoires in COVID-19. Data came from immunoSEQ multiplex PCR; TCRdb stores just in-frame clones and leaves some out. The sample shows 150,000 to 180,000 clones, about 80% of them seen only once. Sequenced: peripheral blood. Source of these receptors: a woman in her sixties or seventies with acute or convalescent COVID-19.

The genes are TRBV6-2 or TRBV6-3 and TRBJ2-1, with 8 bases identical to TRBD1. The CDR3 totals 14 residues. The ends lost 5 bases at V and 4 bases at J; junction bases unmatched: 4. Per germline, CDR1 MNHEY and CDR2 SVGEGT. CDR3 DNA sequence: TGTGCCAGCAGTACCTGGGACAGGTACAATGAGCAGTTCTTC. It codes for CASSTWDRYNEQFF.

The CDR3 region is CASSFEGGVNYGYTF. The CDR3 DNA reads as TGTGCCAGCAGCTTTGAGGGAGGGGTGAACTATGGCTACACCTTC. The chain is built from TRBV7-9 and TRBJ1-2, with D possibly TRBD1 on 5 matching bases. Germline lookup yields CDR1 SEHNR and CDR2 FQNEAQ (reference sequence). V dropped 3 bases and J dropped 2 bases, with 13 bases sitting between them. The CDR3 length is 15 residues. The full variable domain, its missing parts supplied by reference TRBV7-9 and TRBJ1-2, is DTGVSQNPRHKITKRGQNVTFRCDPISEHNRLYWYRQTLGQGPEFLTYFQNEAQLEKSRLLSDRFSAERPKGSFSTLEIQRTEQGDSAMYLCASSFEGGVNYGYTFGSGTRLTVV.

The CDR3 sequence is CASSDSRGNQPQHF. DNA for the CDR3: TGTGCCAGCAGTGATAGCAGGGGCAATCAGCCCCAGCATTTT. This chain uses TRBV2 with TRBJ1-5, with D tentatively TRBD1 (5 bases). Trimming removed 3 bases from V and 2 bases from J, with 8 bases in between. Germline CDR1 reads SNHLY; CDR2 reads FYNNEI. The CDR3 is made up of 14 amino acids.